A single sample gave rise to the 25 T cell receptor beta chains below, sequenced in a study of neoadjuvant anti-PD-1 for oral cavity cancer. The assay was immunoSEQ multiplex PCR, and TCRdb's table has in-frame clones only and misses some. This table has 75,000 to 100,000 clones, approximately 80% appearing once. The specimen was PBMCs, collected before nivolumab (anti-PD-1) treatment. These receptors came from a person between 35 and 79 years old with oral cavity squamous cell carcinoma.

This clone was found a few times. The CDR3 region has the DNA TGTGCCAGCAGTTCCCCAAGTGGACGGACAAATCAGCCCCAGCATTTT. Amino acid sequence: CASSSPSGRTNQPQHF. The chain combines TRBV6-6 with TRBJ1-5, with D perhaps matching TRBD1 (5 bases). The CDR3 spans 16 residues. V lost 4 bases and J 4 bases, leaving 17 bases between the germline ends. CDR1 MNHNY and CDR2 SVGAGI come from the germline V gene (reference sequence).

V gene TRBV5-1 combines with J gene TRBJ1-2; no clear D gene. The V gene lost 4 bases and the J gene lost 0 bases, with 13 bases spanning the gap. CDR1 is SGHRS, CDR2 YFSETQ, per germline. The CDR3 is 15 amino acids. The CDR3, as DNA: TGCGCCAGCAGCGAGTCCTTTCCCTCTAACTATGGCTACACCTTC. Its translation: CASSESFPSNYGYTF.

V gene TRBV5-1 combines with J gene TRBJ2-3; 10 nucleotides match TRBD2. The CDR3 covers 14 residues. Trimming cost V 4 bases and J 6 bases; bases outside gene matches: 5. CDR1 and CDR2 from the germline V gene are SGHRS and YFSETQ. Written as DNA, the CDR3 is TGCGCCAGCAGCACCACTAGCGGGACTGATACGCAGTATTTT. It translates to CASSTTSGTDTQYF.

The CDR3 loop is CASSWRADSTFGTQYF. CDR3 nucleotide sequence: TGTGCCAGCAGCTGGAGAGCTGACAGTACCTTTGGGACCCAGTACTTC. V usage is TRBV5-6 and J usage is TRBJ2-5; D might be TRBD1 (5 bases). The V and J ends lost 3 bases and 7 bases respectively, with 22 bases between them. The CDR3 totals 16 residues. CDR1 SGHDT and CDR2 YYEEEE come from the germline V gene.

This chain uses TRBV27 with TRBJ2-7; 7 bases match TRBD1. The CDR3 totals 14 residues. CDR1 is MNHEY, CDR2 SMNVEV, per germline (reference sequence). After removal of 2 bases from V and 2 bases from J, the junction contained 3 bases not matched to a gene. CDR3 amino acids: CASSLQGVAYEQYF. The CDR3 bases are TGTGCCAGCAGTTTACAGGGGGTGGCCTACGAGCAGTACTTC.

In its sample, this clone was seen once. This rearrangement joins TRBV2 to TRBJ1-5, with a possible D match to TRBD1 (6 bases). Germline lookup yields CDR1 SNHLY and CDR2 FYNNEI. Trimming stripped 5 bases from V and 3 bases from J, with 11 bases between. The CDR3 covers 14 residues. As DNA, the CDR3 is TGTGCCAGCAGTTCAGGGGTCGTCAATCAGCCCCAGCATTTT. Amino acids: CASSSGVVNQPQHF.

A single count supports this clone. The junction differs from germline at one of its ends, possibly a read error. The J gene is TRBJ2-7, the V gene TRBV5-1; the D is unclear. The CDR3 runs to 14 residues. CDR1 SGHRS and CDR2 YFSETQ come from the germline V gene. The CDR3 here is CASSLRPDSHEQYF. The CDR3 coding sequence is TGCGCCAGCAGCTTGCGGCCCGACTCCCACGAGCAGTACTTC.

The V and J genes are TRBV7-2 and TRBJ2-7; maybe TRBD1 (5 bases). The germline V gene has CDR1 SGHTA and CDR2 FQGNSA. The CDR3 is 15 amino acids. V was shortened by 2 bases and J by 1 base, with 12 bases between the two germline ends. DNA for the CDR3: TGTGCCAGCAGCTTATCGGCAGGGTGGTCCTACGAGCAGTACTTC. It codes for CASSLSAGWSYEQYF.

This chain connects TRBV5-1 to TRBJ2-3; TRBD2 matches at 9 bases. Germline CDR1 SGHRS, CDR2 YFSETQ. This CDR3 is 18 amino acids long. J gave up 6 bases and V 1 base, and 15 bases lay outside the gene matches. In nucleotides, the CDR3 is TGCGCCAGCAGCTTGAAATATACTAGCGGGCAGGGCCTCGATACGCAGTATTTT. Translating gives CASSLKYTSGQGLDTQYF.

This chain connects TRBV5-1 to TRBJ1-2; 9 nucleotides line up with TRBD1. Trimming at V came to 1 base and at J to 3 bases, leaving 10 bases not matched to a gene. From germline, CDR1 is SGHRS and CDR2 YFSETQ. This CDR3 is 17 amino acids long. CDR3 region: CASSLTLGTGWDYGYTF. The CDR3 DNA reads TGCGCCAGCAGCTTGACCCTCGGGACAGGGTGGGACTATGGCTACACCTTC. The variable domain in full, completed from reference TRBV5-1 and TRBJ1-2, reads KAGVTQTPRYLIKTRGQQVTLSCSPISGHRSVSWYQQTPGQGLQFLFEYFSETQRNKGNFPGRFSGRQFSNSRSEMNVSTLELGDSALYLCASSLTLGTGWDYGYTFGSGTRLTVV.

This clone was observed a handful of times. The CDR3 loop reads CACNPGGRWNTEAFF. In DNA, the CDR3 is TGTGCCTGCAACCCGGGGGGCAGGTGGAACACTGAAGCTTTCTTT. This chain links TRBV30 with TRBJ1-1; TRBD1 is a possible D gene (6 bases). The CDR3 spans 15 residues. Germline V gives CDR1 GTSNPN, CDR2 SVGIG (reference sequence). Trimming left V 6 bases short and J 1 base short, with 18 bases between.

This clone ranks as large. This sequence joins TRBV2 and TRBJ2-7, with D tentatively TRBD1 (5 bases). The CDR3 sequence is 13 residues long. With 4 bases removed from V and 3 bases from J, the gap between germline ends came to 10 bases. The germline CDR1 and CDR2 sequences are SNHLY and FYNNEI. CDR3 sequence reads: CASSGAGNYEQYF. In DNA, the CDR3 is TGTGCCAGCAGTGGGGCAGGGAACTACGAGCAGTACTTC.

The chain recombines TRBV10-2 with TRBJ2-1; 11 bases are a match to TRBD2. J gave up 5 bases and V 8 bases, and 5 bases lay outside the gene matches. Germline V gene sequence: CDR1 WSHSY, CDR2 SAAADI. This CDR3 is built from 14 residues. This CDR3 is CASSGTSGHNEQFF. As DNA, the CDR3 is TGCGCCAGCTCGGGGACTAGCGGCCACAATGAGCAGTTCTTC.

This chain joins TRBV15 and TRBJ1-5; D is possibly TRBD1 (5 bases). Trimming cost V 4 bases and J 4 bases, with 11 bases left between them. Germline CDR1 and CDR2: LNHNV and YYDKDF (reference sequence). CDR3 length: 14 amino acids. CDR3 loop: CATSTAGGNQPQHF. The CDR3 DNA follows: TGTGCCACCAGCACCGCGGGGGGGAATCAGCCCCAGCATTTT.

The chain has TRBV5-1 and TRBJ2-2, with a weak D call TRBD2 (6 bases). Germline V gene data show CDR1 as SGHRS and CDR2 as YFSETQ. V was clipped by 3 bases and J by 1 base, with 16 bases between them. The length of the CDR3 is 17 residues. CDR3 sequence: CASSSLLARWNTGELFF. The CDR3 DNA sequence: TGCGCCAGCAGCTCCCTACTAGCTAGGTGGAACACCGGGGAGCTGTTTTTT.

The chain uses TRBV30 and TRBJ2-2; tentatively, D is TRBD2 (5 bases). The germline V and J ends were trimmed by 1 base and 6 bases, with 15 bases remaining between them. This CDR3 is built from 15 residues. Germline CDR1 is GTSNPN and CDR2 is SVGIG (reference sequence). The CDR3 DNA sequence: TGTGCCTGGAGTGAGGCGGGTTTTAGTGCCGGGGAGCTGTTTTTT. Protein product: CAWSEAGFSAGELFF.

The chain links TRBV11-2 to TRBJ2-7; TRBD2 matches 7 bases. Germline V gives CDR1 SGHAT, CDR2 FQNNGV. V was clipped by 7 bases and J by 6 bases; unmatched bases: 15. The CDR3 is 15 amino acids. DNA of the CDR3: TGTGCCAGCACCCCCTTAGGACGGGAGGACGGCGAGCAGTACTTC. Translating it yields CASTPLGREDGEQYF.

This clone was observed once. The chain is built from TRBV10-2 and TRBJ2-5; no clear D gene. Trimming left V 6 bases short and J 5 bases short, with 16 bases between. The length of the CDR3 is 14 residues. The germline CDR1 and CDR2 sequences are WSHSY and SAAADI. The chain's CDR3 is CASRPSEFWETQYF. The CDR3, as DNA: TGCGCCAGCAGGCCCAGCGAATTCTGGGAGACCCAGTACTTC.

The chain employs TRBV19 and TRBJ2-1; TRBD2 aligns across 8 bases. The germline gives CDR1 LNHDA, CDR2 SQIVND (reference sequence). The CDR3 has 16 residues. With 3 bases clipped from V and 0 bases from J, the junction kept 4 bases outside the gene matches. The CDR3 sequence: CASSIDLAGSYNEQFF. For the CDR3, the DNA is TGTGCCAGTAGTATCGATCTAGCGGGCTCCTACAATGAGCAGTTCTTC. Based on the CDR3 plus reference TRBV19 and TRBJ2-1, the full variable domain is DGGITQSPKYLFRKEGQNVTLSCEQNLNHDAMYWYRQDPGQGLRLIYYSQIVNDFQKGDIAEGYSVSREKKESFPLTVTSAQKNPTAFYLCASSIDLAGSYNEQFFGPGTRLTVL.

The genes are TRBV7-9 and TRBJ1-2; a weak D match, TRBD1 (6 bases). V lost 3 bases and J lost 4, with 12 bases in between. Germline V gives CDR1 SEHNR, CDR2 FQNEAQ (reference sequence). The CDR3 length is 14 residues. The CDR3 region has the DNA TGTGCCAGCAGCTTCCAGGGGCAAGCCTATGGCTACACCTTC. It encodes CASSFQGQAYGYTF.

V gene TRBV19 combines with J gene TRBJ1-5; D call uncertain. This CDR3 has 16 amino acids. The V gene's germline CDR1 is LNHDA and CDR2 SQIVND (reference sequence). V lost 3 bases and J lost 0, with 12 bases in between. CDR3 sequence (DNA): TGTGCCAGTAGTATCTCTAGTTATCCTAGCAATCAGCCCCAGCATTTT. Encoded protein: CASSISSYPSNQPQHF.

The chain uses TRBV6-6 and TRBJ2-3; TRBD2 aligns across 7 bases. The CDR3 runs 16 residues. Germline V gene sequence: CDR1 MNHNY, CDR2 SVGAGI (reference sequence). With V trimmed by 6 bases and J by 0 bases, 9 bases remained unmatched. The CDR3 DNA sequence: TGTGCCAGCAGGGCTAGCGGAGGGCTAAGCACAGATACGCAGTATTTT. Protein product: CASRASGGLSTDTQYF.

The gene calls are TRBV6-5 and TRBJ2-7, with D possibly TRBD1 on 5 matching bases. Germline V gene sequence: CDR1 MNHEY, CDR2 SVGAGI. The CDR3 is 13 amino acids. V lost 6 bases and J 4 bases, leaving 13 bases between the germline ends. CDR3 amino acids: CASRRGSSYEQYF. For the CDR3, the DNA is TGTGCCAGCAGAAGGGGTTCGAGTTACGAGCAGTACTTC.

The chain combines TRBV28 with TRBJ2-7; D gene unclear. V was clipped by 0 bases and J by 7 bases, with 7 bases between them. Per germline, CDR1 MDHEN and CDR2 SYDVKM. The CDR3 loop spans 12 amino acids. The CDR3 protein is CASSLWQREQYF. CDR3 DNA: TGTGCCAGCAGTTTATGGCAGAGGGAGCAGTACTTC.

This clone has just one count. The rearrangement joins TRBV5-6 to TRBJ2-5; no clear D. CDR3 length: 11 amino acids. V lost 4 bases and J lost 4, with 5 bases in between. CDR1 is SGHDT, CDR2 YYEEEE, per germline. CDR3 in amino acids: CASSQRETQYF. As DNA, the CDR3 is TGTGCCAGCAGCCAACGAGAGACCCAGTACTTC.